This record covers a single T cell receptor beta chain. The data were taken from a study of blood T cell repertoires in COVID-19. On the study more broadly: Italy, Spain and the United States were the sources of the convalescent and acute COVID-19 samples.

The V segment lost 4 bases and the J segment 1 base; nucleotides outside the gene matches: 2. This CDR3 has 15 residues. Germline V gene lookup returns CDR1 SGHAT and CDR2 FQNNGV. TCRdb's table, derived via immunoSEQ multiplex PCR, lists solely in-frame clones and lacks some. The table records about 140,000 clones, 60% to 80% of them present only once. The sample taken for sequencing was peripheral blood. This TCR was sampled from a woman aged 45-59 years with active or convalescent COVID-19. V is TRBV11-2 and J is TRBJ2-1; 9 positions match TRBD1. The CDR3 nucleotides read TGTGCCAGCAGCTACGGGACAGGGTCCTACAATGAGCAGTTCTTC. Translated, it gives CASSYGTGSYNEQFF.